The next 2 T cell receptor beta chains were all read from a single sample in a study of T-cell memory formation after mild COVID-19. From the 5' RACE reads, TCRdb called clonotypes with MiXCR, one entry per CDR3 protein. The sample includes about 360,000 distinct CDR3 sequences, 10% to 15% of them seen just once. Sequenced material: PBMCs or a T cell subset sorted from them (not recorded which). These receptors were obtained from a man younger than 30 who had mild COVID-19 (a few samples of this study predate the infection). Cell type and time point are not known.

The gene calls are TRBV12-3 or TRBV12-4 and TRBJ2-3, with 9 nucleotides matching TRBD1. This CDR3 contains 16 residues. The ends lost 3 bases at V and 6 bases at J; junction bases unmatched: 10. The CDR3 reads CASSFGFGGQGDTQYF. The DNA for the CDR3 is TGTGCCAGCAGTTTTGGGTTTGGAGGACAGGGGGATACGCAGTATTTT.

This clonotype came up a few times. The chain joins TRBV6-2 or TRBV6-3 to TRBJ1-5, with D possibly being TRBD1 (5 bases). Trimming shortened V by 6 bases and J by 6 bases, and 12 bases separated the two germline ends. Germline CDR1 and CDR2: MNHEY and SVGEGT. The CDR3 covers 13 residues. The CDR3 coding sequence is TGTGCCAGCAGAAGGGACGAAGGTCAGCCCCAGCATTTT. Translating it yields CASRRDEGQPQHF.